The 3 T cell receptor beta chains listed next were all sequenced from one sample in a study of blood T cell repertoires in COVID-19. Sequencing used immunoSEQ multiplex PCR; TCRdb keeps in-frame clones, though not all of them. Among approximately 200,000 clones listed, around 90% were seen once. The sample consisted of peripheral blood. Receptors were obtained from a man aged 25 to 40 with COVID-19, enrolled during active disease.

The chain links TRBV27 to TRBJ2-2; 8 nucleotides align to TRBD1. Germline trimming cut 5 bases from V and 3 bases from J; bases unmatched to any gene: 11. The CDR3 loop spans 17 amino acids. CDR1 MNHEY and CDR2 SMNVEV come from the germline V gene (reference sequence). The CDR3 DNA sequence: TGTGCCAGCAGTCCGGACAGGGCGATGGAGGACACCGGGGAGCTGTTTTTT. It yields the protein CASSPDRAMEDTGELFF.

This clone was found once. The rearrangement links TRBV25-1 to TRBJ1-3; D is possibly TRBD1 (5 bases). The CDR3 loop spans 16 amino acids. Germline-derived CDR1 and CDR2 are MGHDK and SYGVNS. Trimming stripped 2 bases from V and 2 bases from J, with 13 bases between. The CDR3: CASSEIRETAGNTIYF. Here the CDR3 DNA reads TGTGCCAGCAGTGAAATCAGGGAAACAGCTGGAAACACCATATATTTT. Based on the CDR3 plus reference TRBV25-1 and TRBJ1-3, the full variable domain is EADIYQTPRYLVIGTGKKITLECSQTMGHDKMYWYQQDPGMELHLIHYSYGVNSTEKGDLSSESTVSRIRTEHFPLTLESARPSHTSQYLCASSEIRETAGNTIYFGEGSWLTVV.

CDR3 in DNA: TGTGCCTGCACGGCACCCGAGGGTGAAAAACTGTTTTTT. This gives the protein CACTAPEGEKLFF. The chain carries TRBV30 and TRBJ1-4; D is unresolved. The CDR3 is 13 amino acids. Per germline, CDR1 GTSNPN and CDR2 SVGIG (reference sequence). The germline V and J ends were trimmed by 6 bases and 7 bases, with 15 bases remaining between them.